Sequencing of this TCR beta chain was carried out in a study of blood T cell repertoires in COVID-19. Across the study: The study drew acute and convalescent COVID-19 samples from the United States, Italy and Spain.

Enrolment of Seattle patients took place during active infection, and they were followed longitudinally. TCRdb's copy holds only in-frame clones and misses some; the assay was immunoSEQ multiplex PCR. The sample comprises about 150,000 clones, approximately 86% of which are singletons, and 0.63% rests with the top ten. The V end lost 4 bases, the J end lost 7 bases, and 10 bases lay between the germline ends. The CDR3 is 12 amino acids. The germline V gene encodes CDR1 MNHEY and CDR2 SVGAGI. This rearrangement joins TRBV6-5 to TRBJ1-2; tentative D call: TRBD1 (5 bases). The material sequenced was peripheral blood. The TCR originated in a man aged 55-75 years with COVID-19, enrolled during active disease. The DNA of the CDR3 is TGTGCCAGCAGTTCGGTGGGGGGTGGCTACACCTTC. Translated: CASSSVGGGYTF.